The 26 T cell receptor beta chains reported below all come from one sample, sequenced in a study of radiotherapy plus CTLA-4 blockade in lung cancer listed by TCRdb under 2018. Preparation of the library involved the immunoSEQ multiplex PCR assay. This is the immuneACCESS table as TCRdb keeps it, with only in-frame sequences that have V and J called. A part of the clones is gone; compared with another copy, unresolved V genes explain less than half, and the rest is unexplained. The sample profile shows around 130,000 clones; 85% to 90% of them were found once. Clones ranked in the top ten supply roughly 7% of the sample. The sample here was peripheral blood, taken from a patient treated with radiotherapy plus ipilimumab. The source is a human donor with non-small cell lung cancer that progressed on radiotherapy plus ipilimumab.

This clone was counted a few times. The rearrangement uses TRBV19 and TRBJ1-1; unclear D gene. Trimming left V 2 bases short and J 0 bases short, with 7 bases between. Germline CDR1 LNHDA, CDR2 SQIVND (reference sequence). This CDR3 has 14 residues. CDR3 amino acids: CASSISQMNTEAFF. CDR3 sequence (DNA): TGTGCCAGTAGTATATCCCAGATGAACACTGAAGCTTTCTTT. Full variable domain (rest looked up from reference TRBV19 and TRBJ1-1): DGGITQSPKYLFRKEGQNVTLSCEQNLNHDAMYWYRQDPGQGLRLIYYSQIVNDFQKGDIAEGYSVSREKKESFPLTVTSAQKNPTAFYLCASSISQMNTEAFFGQGTRLTVV.

V usage is TRBV10-3 and J usage is TRBJ2-3; no clear D. Trimming took off 6 bases at V and 2 bases at J, with 6 bases between the two ends. Germline values: CDR1 ENHRY, CDR2 SYGVKD. This CDR3 has 12 residues. The CDR3 sequence is CAIRGNTDTQYF. The CDR3 nucleotides read TGTGCCATCAGGGGGAACACAGATACGCAGTATTTT.

The table lists this clone with a count of one. The rearrangement joins TRBV20-1 to TRBJ2-1; maybe TRBD2 (5 bases). V lost 5 bases and J lost 9, with 11 bases in between. The CDR3 sequence is 11 residues long. Germline CDR1 reads DFQATT; CDR2 reads SNEGSKA (reference sequence). The CDR3 DNA is TGCAGTGCTGCCGCCGGGGTTGAGCAGTTCTTC. As protein: CSAAAGVEQFF.

V gene TRBV11-2 combines with J gene TRBJ2-5; TRBD2 matches 10 bases. V was clipped by 4 bases and J by 7 bases; unmatched bases: 6. In germline, CDR1 is SGHAT, CDR2 FQNNGV. The CDR3 is 14 amino acids. This CDR3 reads CASSSTSGPWTQYF. Written as DNA, the CDR3 is TGTGCCAGCAGCTCGACTAGCGGGCCTTGGACCCAGTACTTC. Drawing the rest from reference TRBV11-2 and TRBJ2-5, the complete variable domain is EAGVAQSPRYKIIEKRQSVAFWCNPISGHATLYWYQQILGQGPKLLIQFQNNGVVDDSQLPKDRFSAERLKGVDSTLKIQPAKLEDSAVYLCASSSTSGPWTQYFGPGTRLLVL.

The genes are TRBV6-5 and TRBJ1-2, with 8 nucleotides matching TRBD1. The CDR3 covers 13 residues. CDR1 and CDR2 (germline): MNHEY, SVGAGI. With V trimmed by 6 bases and J by 7 bases, 7 bases remained unmatched. The CDR3 region is CASRKTGEVGYTF. The CDR3 DNA sequence: TGTGCCAGCAGAAAGACAGGGGAGGTTGGCTACACCTTC.

This clone was counted between two and nine times. CDR3 in amino acids: CASSLGVSSYNEQFF. CDR3 nucleotide sequence: TGCGCCAGCAGCTTGGGGGTTAGCTCCTACAATGAGCAGTTCTTC. This rearrangement joins TRBV5-1 to TRBJ2-1, with no clear D. Germline V lookup: CDR1 SGHRS, CDR2 YFSETQ. Trimming cost V 0 bases and J 0 bases, with 7 bases left between them. The CDR3 has 15 amino acids.

CDR3 coding DNA: TGTGCAAGTCGCTTAACTCTAGCGGGAGGGAGGGAGCAGTACTTC. Residues: CASRLTLAGGREQYF. The chain carries TRBV12-2 and TRBJ2-7; whether TRBD2, the table's D call, matches the DNA was not checked. TRBV12-2 is shown as a pseudogene. This CDR3 is built from 15 residues.

The rearrangement uses TRBV5-1 and TRBJ2-7, with a possible D match to TRBD2 (5 bases). Germline-derived CDR1 and CDR2 are SGHRS and YFSETQ. V was pared by 2 bases and J by 7 bases, with 13 bases between. The CDR3 is 13 amino acids. This chain's CDR3 is CASSLAGLSEQYF. CDR3 DNA sequence: TGCGCCAGCAGCTTAGCAGGACTCTCGGAGCAGTACTTC.

The chain employs TRBV2 and TRBJ2-4; unclear D gene. The germline V gene has CDR1 SNHLY and CDR2 FYNNEI. CDR3 size: 15 residues. The V end was cut by 3 bases, the J end by 0 bases, with 9 bases between. The CDR3 coding sequence is TGTGCCAGCAGTGATGTCGGTCTAGCCAAAAACATTCAGTACTTC. This encodes CASSDVGLAKNIQYF. The variable domain in full, with the rest retrieved from reference TRBV2 and TRBJ2-4, is EPEVTQTPSHQVTQMGQEVILRCVPISNHLYFYWYRQILGQKVEFLVSFYNNEISEKSEIFDDQFSVERPDGSNFTLKIRSTKLEDSAMYFCASSDVGLAKNIQYFGAGTRLSVL.

This chain uses TRBV5-1 with TRBJ1-1; no definite D call. The germline V gene has CDR1 SGHRS and CDR2 YFSETQ. Trimming cost V 4 bases and J 1 base, with 8 bases left between them. This CDR3 contains 13 residues. The CDR3: CASSTSRNTEAFF. The CDR3 nucleotides read TGCGCCAGCAGCACCTCAAGGAACACTGAAGCTTTCTTT.

The V gene is TRBV5-4, the J gene TRBJ2-1; D uncertain. The CDR3 is 15 residues long. V shed 6 bases and J shed 1 base, with 14 bases lying between them. Per germline, CDR1 SGHNT and CDR2 YYREEE (reference sequence). CDR3 DNA: TGTGCCAGCACCCTTCAGGTGGGTTCCTACAATGAGCAGTTCTTC. Its protein is CASTLQVGSYNEQFF.

V gene TRBV19 combines with J gene TRBJ2-7, with D uncertain. The CDR3 spans 14 residues. CDR1 LNHDA and CDR2 SQIVND come from the germline V gene (reference sequence). V was trimmed by 4 bases and J by 2 bases, leaving 12 bases between them. For the CDR3, the DNA is TGTGCCAGTAGTAGGTCCGACGCAACCTACGAGCAGTACTTC. Translating it yields CASSRSDATYEQYF.

The rearrangement joins TRBV27 to TRBJ1-1, with no clear D. Trimming took off 0 bases at V and 10 bases at J, with 15 bases between the two ends. This CDR3 comprises 14 residues. Looked up from germline, CDR1 is MNHEY and CDR2 is SMNVEV (reference sequence). CDR3 in amino acids: CASSLSVASRGAFF. CDR3 bases: TGTGCCAGCAGTTTATCGGTGGCCTCTCGTGGAGCTTTCTTT.

The V call is TRBV11-2, the J call TRBJ1-1; no reliable D call. The CDR3 contains 16 residues. Germline V gives CDR1 SGHAT, CDR2 FQNNGV. V was pared by 5 bases and J by 1 base, with 17 bases between. CDR3 coding DNA: TGTGCCAGCAGCCAGCGGTTCTTATCCACGAACACTGAAGCTTTCTTT. The encoded protein is CASSQRFLSTNTEAFF.

This clone was counted once. The rearrangement links TRBV5-1 to TRBJ2-7, with D perhaps TRBD2 (6 bases). Germline V lookup: CDR1 SGHRS, CDR2 YFSETQ. There are 16 residues in the CDR3. The V gene lost 6 bases and the J gene lost 1 base, with 20 bases spanning the gap. The chain's CDR3 is CASKNGDGRGSYEQYF. The CDR3 region has the DNA TGCGCCAGCAAAAATGGTGACGGGAGAGGATCCTACGAGCAGTACTTC. Complete variable domain (other parts from reference TRBV5-1 and TRBJ2-7): KAGVTQTPRYLIKTRGQQVTLSCSPISGHRSVSWYQQTPGQGLQFLFEYFSETQRNKGNFPGRFSGRQFSNSRSEMNVSTLELGDSALYLCASKNGDGRGSYEQYFGPGTRLTVT.

This clone appeared a single time. The chain employs TRBV11-2 and TRBJ2-7; no firm D call. V shed 1 base and J shed 5 bases, with 6 bases lying between them. The CDR3 is 12 amino acids. CDR1 and CDR2 from the germline V gene are SGHAT and FQNNGV. As DNA, the CDR3 is TGTGCCAGCAGCTTAGTGGGAAACGAGCAGTACTTC. It is translated as CASSLVGNEQYF.

The chain employs TRBV6-1 and TRBJ2-2; possibly TRBD2 for D (5 bases). Germline assignment: CDR1 MNHNS and CDR2 SASEGT. CDR3 length: 16 residues. V was cut by 2 bases and J by 0 bases, with 10 bases left in between. Written as DNA, the CDR3 is TGTGCCAGCAGTGAACTGGACTTTCCGAACACCGGGGAGCTGTTTTTT. Protein product: CASSELDFPNTGELFF.

V is TRBV28 and J is TRBJ2-3; D not resolved. The germline V gene encodes CDR1 MDHEN and CDR2 SYDVKM. V lost 3 bases and J lost 0, with 13 bases in between. The CDR3 extends over 16 amino acids. The CDR3 nucleotides are TGTGCCAGCAGTTTGGGTGCTCGTGTGAGCACAGATACGCAGTATTTT. This codes for CASSLGARVSTDTQYF.

The chain employs TRBV5-8 and TRBJ1-5; D gene ambiguous. CDR1 is SGHTS and CDR2 is YDEGEE in the germline V gene. Trimming shortened V by 1 base and J by 6 bases, and 14 bases separated the two germline ends. This CDR3 is built from 15 residues. The CDR3 nucleotides are TGTGCCAGCAGCTTGTGGCAGGATTTTGGTCAGCCCCAGCATTTT. This encodes CASSLWQDFGQPQHF.

The V call is TRBV6-1, the J call TRBJ2-1; D remains unclear. The CDR3 is 14 residues long. V was trimmed by 4 bases and J by 0 bases, leaving 7 bases between them. Germline V gene sequence: CDR1 MNHNS, CDR2 SASEGT. In DNA, the CDR3 is TGTGCCAGCAGTGCTCAAAGCTCCTACAATGAGCAGTTCTTC. It specifies CASSAQSSYNEQFF.

This chain links TRBV2 with TRBJ2-3; D not certain. This CDR3 spans 11 amino acids. The germline gives CDR1 SNHLY, CDR2 FYNNEI. V lost 7 bases, J lost 3 bases, and 5 bases lay in between. In DNA, the CDR3 is TGTGCCAGCACCCAGACAGATACGCAGTATTTT. It translates to CASTQTDTQYF. The variable domain in full, with the rest retrieved from reference TRBV2 and TRBJ2-3, is EPEVTQTPSHQVTQMGQEVILRCVPISNHLYFYWYRQILGQKVEFLVSFYNNEISEKSEIFDDQFSVERPDGSNFTLKIRSTKLEDSAMYFCASTQTDTQYFGPGTRLTVL.

V gene TRBV6-1 combines with J gene TRBJ1-5, with D possibly being TRBD1 (6 bases). Germline CDR1 reads MNHNS; CDR2 reads SASEGT. The CDR3 is made up of 18 amino acids. The V end was cut by 2 bases, the J end by 6 bases, with 23 bases between. CDR3: CASSESTNKRGPGQPQHF. The CDR3 nucleotides are TGTGCCAGCAGTGAATCCACAAATAAGCGGGGGCCCGGTCAGCCCCAGCATTTT.

The chain joins TRBV14 to TRBJ2-2; 7 nucleotides line up with TRBD1. This CDR3 has 16 residues. Germline values: CDR1 SGHDN, CDR2 FVKESK. With 4 bases clipped from V and 5 bases from J, the junction kept 10 bases outside the gene matches. Here the CDR3 DNA reads TGTGCCAGCAGCCGCCAGGGACAGCTTAAAACCGGGGAGCTGTTTTTT. It yields the protein CASSRQGQLKTGELFF.

This rearrangement joins TRBV11-3 to TRBJ2-1; D is uncertain. The V end was cut by 4 bases, the J end by 6 bases, with 16 bases between. The CDR3 spans 15 residues. Germline CDR1 reads SGHNT; CDR2 reads YENEEA. CDR3 bases: TGTGCCAGCAGCTATGCCCCCGCGCTCGTCAATGAGCAGTTCTTC. Residues: CASSYAPALVNEQFF.

The gene calls are TRBV5-1 and TRBJ2-1, with TRBD2 identical over 15 bases. The ends lost 6 bases at V and 0 bases at J; junction bases unmatched: 4. The germline gives CDR1 SGHRS, CDR2 YFSETQ. This CDR3 is built from 17 residues. CDR3 DNA: TGCGCCAGCATCGGACTAGCGGGAGGGAACTCCTACAATGAGCAGTTCTTC. Residues: CASIGLAGGNSYNEQFF.

J is TRBJ2-7 and V is TRBV7-9; 8 nucleotides agree with TRBD1. Germline V gene lookup returns CDR1 SEHNR and CDR2 FQNEAQ (reference sequence). The junction had 6 bases not matched to a gene; V was cut back by 5 bases and J by 3 bases. The CDR3 has 14 residues. The CDR3, as DNA: TGTGCCAGCAGCCCAGACAGGGGATACTACGAGCAGTACTTC. It yields the protein CASSPDRGYYEQYF. The full variable domain, with the rest looked up from reference TRBV7-9 and TRBJ2-7, is DTGVSQNPRHKITKRGQNVTFRCDPISEHNRLYWYRQTLGQGPEFLTYFQNEAQLEKSRLLSDRFSAERPKGSFSTLEIQRTEQGDSAMYLCASSPDRGYYEQYFGPGTRLTVT.